The 28 T cell receptor beta chains in this list originate from one sample, sequenced in a study of T cells in Graves' hyperthyroidism and ophthalmopathy (dated by TCRdb to about 2019). Library method: multiplex PCR. The sample was run on an Illumina HiSeq 2000. The TCR beta CDR3 regions were amplified from the RNA transcripts. The first round of RT-PCR for the TCR CDR3 was performed with the HTBI primer set and the Qiagen OneStep RT-PCR kit. The public reads were quality trimmed at Q25 with fastp and then assembled into clones with MiXCR by TCRdb, keeping productive beta chains. All rows with the same CDR3 protein become a single entry with the most common DNA and genes. Across this sample there are fewer than 350,000 distinct CDR3 sequences, with roughly 23% seen only once. Around half of the sample is held by the ten biggest clonotypes. The sample comprised blood. Receptors were obtained from a woman in her fifties or sixties with Graves' hyperthyroidism.

This clonotype was seen only a few times. This sequence joins TRBV12-3 or TRBV12-4 and TRBJ2-5; TRBD2 matches 10 bases. V shed 5 bases and J 4 bases; nucleotides not matched to a gene: 10. The CDR3 sequence is 16 residues long. CDR3 DNA: TGTGCCAGCAGTCCACGGGGTAGCGGGAGGAGAGAGACCCAGTACTTC. Translation gives CASSPRGSGRRETQYF.

About this clonotype: Being one base from a much bigger clone, this may be a read error. The V call is TRBV20-1, the J call TRBJ2-1; the D is unclear. CDR3 length: 14 residues. Germline values: CDR1 DFQATT, CDR2 SNEGSKA (reference sequence). CDR3 sequence: CSARDRHTTGEQCF. The CDR3 bases are TGCAGTGCTAGAGACCGGCATACTACGGGTGAGCAGTGCTTC.

At least ten counts were recorded for this clonotype. The V gene is TRBV28, the J gene TRBJ1-1; no reliable D call. The V and J ends lost 6 bases and 2 bases respectively, with 4 bases between them. In germline, CDR1 is MDHEN, CDR2 SYDVKM. The CDR3 consists of 11 residues. For the CDR3, the DNA is TGTGCCAGCAGCATAAACACTGAAGCTTTCTTT. It translates to CASSINTEAFF.

The sample holds a few counts of this clonotype. The chain is built from TRBV12-3 or TRBV12-4 and TRBJ2-3; D gene ambiguous. Trimming pared 8 bases from V and 1 base from J, leaving 13 bases between. The CDR3 covers 14 residues. Here the CDR3 DNA reads TGTGCCAGCGCAACGGCGGCGGGCACAGATACGCAGTATTTT. It is translated as CASATAAGTDTQYF.

Ten or more counts support this clonotype. The chain carries TRBV7-6 and TRBJ2-3; 11 bases line up with TRBD2. Germline CDR1 reads SGHVS; CDR2 reads FNYEAQ. The CDR3 extends over 16 amino acids. V lost 5 bases and J lost 4; bases outside the gene matches: 8. CDR3 region: CASSDGTSGSPDTQYF. Written as DNA, the CDR3 is TGTGCCAGCAGCGACGGGACTAGCGGTTCCCCAGATACGCAGTATTTT.

In its sample, this clonotype was seen a few times. The chain links TRBV15 to TRBJ2-7, with 9 bases that match TRBD1. The CDR3 runs to 16 residues. Germline V gene lookup returns CDR1 LNHNV and CDR2 YYDKDF (reference sequence). With V trimmed by 4 bases and J by 0 bases, 7 bases remained unmatched. The CDR3 loop is CATSKFGQGISYEQYF. The CDR3 DNA follows: TGTGCCACCAGCAAATTCGGACAGGGGATCTCCTACGAGCAGTACTTC.

This chain connects TRBV5-5 to TRBJ2-1; 7 nucleotides match TRBD2. Germline trimming cut 1 base from V and 5 bases from J; bases unmatched to any gene: 12. CDR3 length: 17 amino acids. Looked up from germline, CDR1 is SGHKS and CDR2 is YYEKEE (reference sequence). CDR3 nucleotide sequence: TGTGCCAGCAGCTTGACGGACCTAGCGGTCAGAAACAATGAGCAGTTCTTC. Translated: CASSLTDLAVRNNEQFF.

This clonotype was seen a handful of times. The chain is built from TRBV20-1 and TRBJ2-2, with TRBD1 matching 8 bases. This CDR3 has 15 residues. V dropped 6 bases and J dropped 7; count of bases not matched to a gene: 13. Germline V lookup: CDR1 DFQATT, CDR2 SNEGSKA (reference sequence). This CDR3 reads CSARPPTGAGGELFF. The DNA of the CDR3 is TGCAGTGCCAGACCCCCGACAGGGGCTGGCGGGGAGCTGTTTTTT.

There are a few counts of this clonotype. The CDR3 nucleotides are TGTGCCAGTAGTTTACTCAGGGGCTCTGGGGCCAACGTCCTGACTTTC. Translated, it gives CASSLLRGSGANVLTF. This chain links TRBV19 with TRBJ2-6, with a tentative D call TRBD1 (6 bases). This CDR3 has 16 amino acids. Germline CDR1 is LNHDA and CDR2 is SQIVND (reference sequence). V was cut by 5 bases and J by 0 bases, with 11 bases left in between.

The chain has TRBV3-1 and TRBJ2-2; TRBD1 matches at 10 bases. The CDR3 covers 17 residues. Per the germline V gene, CDR1 is LGHDT and CDR2 is YNNKEL (reference sequence). V shed 7 bases, J shed 2 bases, and the junction held 10 bases outside the gene matches. The CDR3 nucleotides read TGTGCCAGCATTTCTTCGGGGACAGGGGAAAACACCGGGGAGCTGTTTTTT. Its translation: CASISSGTGENTGELFF.

The chain combines TRBV3-1 with TRBJ1-1; 7 bases align to TRBD1. CDR1 LGHDT and CDR2 YNNKEL come from the germline V gene (reference sequence). The CDR3 length is 15 residues. V gave up 0 bases and J gave up 4 bases; unmatched junction bases: 5. CDR3 sequence (DNA): TGTGCCAGCAGCCAAGAAGACAGGGTGGCCACTGAAGCTTTCTTT. Translated, it gives CASSQEDRVATEAFF.

In the case of this clonotype: Being one base from a much bigger clone, this may be a read error. This CDR3 is CASGELSGDTIYF. The DNA of the CDR3 is TGTGCCAGCGGAGAACTCTCTGGAGACACCATATATTTT. The rearrangement uses TRBV2 and TRBJ1-3, with unresolved D. CDR3 length: 13 residues. Germline V gene lookup returns CDR1 SNHLY and CDR2 FYNNEI.

The rearrangement links TRBV5-4 to TRBJ2-3; perhaps TRBD1 as D (7 bases). V lost 4 bases and J lost 1, with 19 bases in between. CDR1 SGHNT and CDR2 YYREEE come from the germline V gene (reference sequence). The CDR3 length is 17 residues. This chain's CDR3 is CASSLPGRQGGTDTQYF. The CDR3 bases are TGTGCCAGCAGCCTCCCCGGGAGACAGGGCGGCACAGATACGCAGTATTTT. Complete variable domain (other parts from reference TRBV5-4 and TRBJ2-3): ETGVTQSPTHLIKTRGQQVTLRCSSQSGHNTVSWYQQALGQGPQFIFQYYREEENGRGNFPPRFSGLQFPNYSSELNVNALELDDSALYLCASSLPGRQGGTDTQYFGPGTRLTVL.

This clonotype was counted ten times or more. The rearrangement links TRBV12-3 or TRBV12-4 to TRBJ1-4; D is perhaps TRBD1 (6 bases). V lost 2 bases and J lost 3, with 7 bases in between. The CDR3 loop spans 14 amino acids. CDR3 DNA sequence: TGTGCCAGCAGTTTACAGGGGCCTAATGAAAAACTGTTTTTT. This codes for CASSLQGPNEKLFF.

This chain links TRBV24-1 with TRBJ2-3; D is ambiguous. V lost 3 bases to trimming and J lost 3 bases, with 6 bases between them. The CDR3 covers 13 residues. The V gene's germline CDR1 is KGHDR and CDR2 SFDVKD. The CDR3 bases are TGTGCCACCAGTGATAAGTGGACAGATACGCAGTATTTT. Its protein is CATSDKWTDTQYF.

Turning to this clonotype: Being one base from a much bigger clone, this may be a read error. The gene calls are TRBV6-5 and TRBJ1-1; D is unresolved. The CDR3 extends over 14 amino acids. Germline CDR1 reads MNHEY; CDR2 reads SVGAGI. The CDR3 DNA follows: TGTGCCAGCAGTTACGGGAAATTGAACGCTGAAGCTTTCTTT. Its protein product is CASSYGKLNAEAFF.

Many counts were recorded for this clonotype. The chain recombines TRBV28 with TRBJ2-6, with D uncertain. Trimming stripped 10 bases from V and 2 bases from J, with 9 bases between. This CDR3 comprises 13 residues. Germline-derived CDR1 and CDR2 are MDHEN and SYDVKM. As DNA, the CDR3 is TGTGCCACCTCCTTTACTGGGGCCAACGTCCTGACTTTC. It is translated as CATSFTGANVLTF.

This clonotype has just a few counts. The chain joins TRBV7-3 to TRBJ2-3; 14 bases are a match to TRBD2. Looked up from germline, CDR1 is SGHTA and CDR2 is FQGTGA. The CDR3 is 18 residues long. The junction had 5 bases not matched to a gene; V was cut back by 0 bases and J by 3 bases. CDR3 sequence: CASSLTVGTSGRTDTQYF. In nucleotides, the CDR3 is TGTGCCAGCAGCTTAACCGTCGGGACTAGCGGGAGAACAGATACGCAGTATTTT.

This clonotype showed up many times. The chain joins TRBV2 to TRBJ2-3; 9 bases match TRBD2. The trim removed 2 bases at V and 7 bases at J, leaving 7 bases unmatched. CDR3 length: 15 residues. Germline V lookup: CDR1 SNHLY, CDR2 FYNNEI. The CDR3 region is CASSEWLAGLNTQYF. CDR3 DNA: TGTGCCAGCAGTGAATGGCTAGCGGGGCTGAATACGCAGTATTTT. The full variable domain, completed using reference TRBV2 and TRBJ2-3, is EPEVTQTPSHQVTQMGQEVILRCVPISNHLYFYWYRQILGQKVEFLVSFYNNEISEKSEIFDDQFSVERPDGSNFTLKIRSTKLEDSAMYFCASSEWLAGLNTQYFGPGTRLTVL.

This clonotype was recorded at least ten times. The genes are TRBV3-1 and TRBJ1-5, with a weak D call TRBD1 (6 bases). V dropped 2 bases and J dropped 1 base, with 12 bases sitting between them. This CDR3 region has 16 residues. Germline CDR1 and CDR2: LGHDT and YNNKEL (reference sequence). The CDR3 region has the DNA TGTGCCAGCAGCCAAAGTACAGGGACGAGCAATCAGCCCCAGCATTTT. Translated, it gives CASSQSTGTSNQPQHF.

J is TRBJ2-2 and V is TRBV30; D is possibly TRBD1 or TRBD2 (5 bases each). V was trimmed by 0 bases and J by 4 bases, leaving 12 bases between them. Germline V gene lookup returns CDR1 GTSNPN and CDR2 SVGIG (reference sequence). This CDR3 comprises 15 residues. The CDR3 loop reads CAWSVFGAVTGELFF. The DNA of the CDR3 is TGTGCCTGGAGTGTATTCGGGGCCGTCACCGGGGAGCTGTTTTTT.

The chain carries TRBV2 and TRBJ1-5, with D hard to call. The CDR3 loop spans 15 amino acids. Germline CDR1 SNHLY, CDR2 FYNNEI. The V end lost 5 bases, the J end lost 3 bases, and 14 bases lay between the germline ends. The CDR3 sequence is CASSQSPGVNQPQHF. CDR3 sequence (DNA): TGTGCCAGCAGTCAATCCCCCGGGGTCAATCAGCCCCAGCATTTT.

This clonotype appeared a few times. One base away lies a much larger clone, so this may be a sequencing read error. The chain links TRBV18 to TRBJ2-7, with TRBD2 matching 7 bases. CDR1 and CDR2 from the germline V gene are KGHSH and LQKENI. The length of the CDR3 is 11 residues. The chain's CDR3 is CVSSRGDEQYF. CDR3 DNA: TGTGTCAGCTCACGGGGGGACGAGCAGTACTTC. Full variable domain (rest looked up from reference TRBV18 and TRBJ2-7): NAGVMQNPRHLVRRRGQEARLRCSPMKGHSHVYWYRQLPEEGLKFMVYLQKENIIDESGMPKERFSAEFPKEGPSILRIQQVVRGDSAAYFCVSSRGDEQYFGPGTRLTVT.

Ten or more counts support this clonotype. Written as DNA, the CDR3 is TGCGCCAGCAGCTCCCGGGGGAACCAAGAGACCCAGTACTTC. Translation: CASSSRGNQETQYF. The chain is built from TRBV5-1 and TRBJ2-5; tentatively, D is TRBD2 (6 bases). The germline CDR1 and CDR2 sequences are SGHRS and YFSETQ. V gave up 3 bases and J gave up 0 bases, with 9 bases separating them. This CDR3 has 14 amino acids.

V and J are TRBV15 and TRBJ2-3; D tentatively reads TRBD1 or TRBD2 (5 bases each). In germline, CDR1 is LNHNV, CDR2 YYDKDF (reference sequence). The CDR3 totals 12 residues. Trimming removed 3 bases at V and 8 bases at J, with 9 bases between. CDR3 sequence (DNA): TGTGCCACCAGCAGTGGGGGAAGTACGCAGTATTTT. Protein: CATSSGGSTQYF. The full variable domain, rest sourced from reference TRBV15 and TRBJ2-3, is DAMVIQNPRYQVTQFGKPVTLSCSQTLNHNVMYWYQQKSSQAPKLLFHYYDKDFNNEADTPDNFQSRRPNTSFCFLDIRSPGLGDTAMYLCATSSGGSTQYFGPGTRLTVL.

The V call is TRBV24-1, the J call TRBJ1-2; 9 nucleotides line up with TRBD1. J lost 7 bases, V lost 3 bases, and 8 bases had no gene match. The germline CDR1 and CDR2 sequences are KGHDR and SFDVKD. The CDR3 covers 15 residues. The CDR3 DNA reads TGTGCCACCAGTGATCCCGGGACAGGGACCTCTGGCTACACCTTC. Its translation: CATSDPGTGTSGYTF.

This clonotype was picked up many times. The J gene is TRBJ2-1, the V gene TRBV6-1; 11 bases are a match to TRBD2. This CDR3 contains 15 residues. Trimming at V came to 8 bases and at J to 8 bases, leaving 11 bases not matched to a gene. In germline, CDR1 is MNHNS, CDR2 SASEGT. CDR3 amino acids: CASGPGTSGWDEQFF. CDR3 bases: TGTGCCAGCGGTCCCGGGACTAGCGGCTGGGATGAGCAGTTCTTC.

This clonotype was recorded at least ten times. The V and J genes are TRBV12-3 or TRBV12-4 and TRBJ2-2; D possibly matches TRBD1 or TRBD2 (6 bases each). CDR3 length equals 14 residues. V was cut by 3 bases and J by 7 bases, with 12 bases left in between. Here the CDR3 reads CASSFRGRSGELFF. CDR3 coding DNA: TGTGCCAGCAGTTTCCGGGGGCGCAGCGGGGAGCTGTTTTTT.